This T cell receptor delta chain stems from a study of γδ T cells in repeated Plasmodium falciparum infection. At the level of the study: Samples were taken at baseline, before some infections, and 21 days after each. General study results and limits: Vdelta2-negative gammadelta repertoires, largely Vdelta1+, seemingly showed infection-driven waves of new clonal selection.

The V gene's germline CDR1 is TSWWSYY and CDR2 QGS. The trim removed 3 bases at V and 0 bases at J, leaving 28 bases unmatched. The CDR3 sequence is 23 residues long. Flow sorting of PBMC yielded separate Vgamma9/Vdelta2+ and Vdelta2-negative gammadelta T cell populations for bulk repertoire analysis. TCRdb fed the multiplex PCR reads into CATT to redo clone calling. The sample includes around 89,000 delta-chain clones, over 1.3% of them seen just once. This clone was found many times. Its matching antigen is unknown. This may stem from a read error, because a much larger clone lies one nucleotide away. Different DNA sequences within this sample yield the same CDR3.

The chain employs TRDV1 and TRDJ1; TRDD3 aligns across 7 bases. TCRdb gives no J gene; it was assigned here by matching the DNA to germline. Sequenced sample: gamma-delta T cells from blood. The sequence was obtained from a pool of human donors (malaria-infected and uninfected, not separated). The CDR3 coding sequence is TGTGCTCTTGGGGAGACCTTTCGCCTACGACGAACTGGGGTCCGACCCTACACCGATAAACTCATCTTT. Translating gives CALGETFRLRRTGVRPYTDKLIF.